Presented here are 7 T cell receptor beta chains from one specimen sequenced in a study of breast tumors, draining lymph nodes, adjacent tissues (TCRdb year 2016). The axillary draining lymph nodes of breast cancer patients were the source of the lymph node samples. Library preparation used multiplex PCR. Sequencing used an Illumina HiSeq 2000. TCRdb handled the public reads itself, with Q25 trimming in fastp and clone calling in MiXCR, and kept productive beta chains. Rows matching on CDR3 protein sequence are summarized as one entry with the most common DNA and genes. The sample yields about 270,000 distinct CDR3 sequences; 30% were counted once. The ten largest clones represent 1.1% of the sample. The sequenced sample was axillary lymph node tissue. The receptors originated from a female donor with breast cancer. Some clones in this sample may be carry-over from other donors' samples.

This clonotype was counted only a few times. This could be a read error, since a much larger clone is one nucleotide away. The genes are TRBV7-9 and TRBJ2-1; D may be TRBD1 (6 bases). This CDR3 is built from 15 residues. CDR1 is SEHNR, CDR2 FQNEAQ, per germline (reference sequence). The chain's CDR3 is CASSSSGTKVNEQLF. The CDR3 DNA is TGTGCCAGCAGCTCGTCCGGGACAAAAGTCAATGAGCAGCTCTTC.

This clonotype was recorded many times. The rearrangement joins TRBV20-1 to TRBJ2-7; 10 bases are shared with TRBD2. CDR1 and CDR2 (germline): DFQATT, SNEGSKA (reference sequence). V dropped 5 bases and J dropped 4; count of bases not matched to a gene: 8. This CDR3 comprises 14 residues. CDR3 protein: CSAPAGGLGYEQYF. The CDR3 nucleotides read TGCAGTGCTCCAGCGGGAGGGTTAGGGTACGAGCAGTACTTC.

The sample holds a few counts of this clonotype. A junction boundary mismatches the germline segment, possibly from a read error. J is TRBJ2-3 and V is TRBV28; 10 nucleotides line up with TRBD2. The CDR3 sequence is 14 residues long. The germline gives CDR1 MDHEN, CDR2 SYDVKM. The CDR3 DNA reads as TGTGCCAGCAGTTTATTAGCGGGAGGAAGCGGGTCGGGTTTT. It translates to CASSLLAGGSGSGF.

This chain uses TRBV6-6 with TRBJ1-1; possibly TRBD1 for D (5 bases). Trimming stripped 10 bases from V and 1 base from J, with 10 bases between. The CDR3 contains 12 residues. Looked up from germline, CDR1 is MNHNY and CDR2 is SVGAGI (reference sequence). The CDR3 loop is CANGQPNTEAFF. In nucleotides, the CDR3 is TGTGCCAACGGACAACCGAACACTGAAGCTTTCTTT.

This chain connects TRBV28 to TRBJ2-3, with D perhaps given as TRBD1 or TRBD2 (5 bases each). V was shortened by 3 bases and J by 6 bases, with 19 bases between the two germline ends. CDR1 is MDHEN and CDR2 is SYDVKM in the germline V gene. The CDR3 sequence is 16 residues long. The CDR3 DNA reads TGTGCCAGCAGTTTCTCATCACGGGACCCGTGGGATACGCAGTATTTT. Its translation is CASSFSSRDPWDTQYF.

Remarks on this clonotype: A much larger clonotype is one base distant, so this may be a read error. This chain links TRBV9 with TRBJ2-1; D gene ambiguous. The germline V and J ends were trimmed by 3 bases and 0 bases, with 13 bases remaining between them. The CDR3 has 16 residues. In germline, CDR1 is SGDLS, CDR2 YYNGEE. CDR3 loop: CASSARGPDSYNEQFF. The CDR3 bases are TGTGCCAGCAGCGCAAGAGGACCAGACTCCTACAATGAGCAGTTCTTC.

V gene TRBV7-7 combines with J gene TRBJ1-6, with D perhaps matching TRBD1 (6 bases). The CDR3 has 15 amino acids. Germline V gives CDR1 SSHAT, CDR2 FNYEAQ (reference sequence). The CDR3 spells CARGARGSYNSPLHF. In nucleotides, the CDR3 is TGTGCTAGGGGGGCGCGAGGCTCCTATAATTCACCCCTCCACTTT.